This TCR beta chain comes out of a study of T cell repertoires in cytomegalovirus infection. The CDR3 totals 13 residues. The V gene end was trimmed by 5 bases and the J gene end by 7 bases; junction bases not matched to a gene: 8. Germline CDR1 is MNHEY and CDR2 is SVGAGI. TCRdb re-derived calls from the reads in MiXCR, one entry per CDR3 protein. This table holds about 530,000 distinct CDR3 sequences, roughly 29% found once. Study findings and constraints: Individuals carrying CMV plus the relevant HLA were identified by cumulative frequency of public TCR beta families.

About this clonotype: Its target is not known.

This sequence joins TRBV6-5 and TRBJ2-7, with 7 positions matching TRBD1. The sequence came from a human donor in good health (CMV status not recorded). Some clones in this sample may be carry-over from other donors' samples. Sample: PBMCs. The CDR3 nucleotides are TGTGCCAGCAGTACGACAGGGTGGGGAGAGCAGTACTTC. Its protein product is CASSTTGWGEQYF.